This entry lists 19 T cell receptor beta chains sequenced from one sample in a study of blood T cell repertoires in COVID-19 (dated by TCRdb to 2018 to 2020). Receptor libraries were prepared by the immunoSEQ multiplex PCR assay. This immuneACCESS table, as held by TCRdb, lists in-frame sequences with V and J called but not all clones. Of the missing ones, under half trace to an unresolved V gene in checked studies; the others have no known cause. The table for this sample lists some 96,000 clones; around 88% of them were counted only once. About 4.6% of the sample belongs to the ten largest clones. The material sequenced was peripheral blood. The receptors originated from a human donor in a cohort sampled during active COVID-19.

CDR3 coding DNA: TGTGCCAGCAGCTACCGGGACAGCTACCAAGCTTTCTTT. It translates to CASSYRDSYQAFF. V is TRBV7-2 and J is TRBJ1-1, with TRBD1 matching 7 bases. Germline V lookup: CDR1 SGHTA, CDR2 FQGNSA. This CDR3 has 13 amino acids. J gave up 9 bases and V 4 bases, and 8 bases lay outside the gene matches.

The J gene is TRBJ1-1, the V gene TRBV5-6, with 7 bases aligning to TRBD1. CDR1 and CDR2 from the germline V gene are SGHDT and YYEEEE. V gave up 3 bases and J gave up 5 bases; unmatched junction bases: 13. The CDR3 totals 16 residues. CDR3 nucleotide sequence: TGTGCCAGCAGCTGGACCTCGTGGAGGGGGCGGACTGAAGCTTTCTTT. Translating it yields CASSWTSWRGRTEAFF.

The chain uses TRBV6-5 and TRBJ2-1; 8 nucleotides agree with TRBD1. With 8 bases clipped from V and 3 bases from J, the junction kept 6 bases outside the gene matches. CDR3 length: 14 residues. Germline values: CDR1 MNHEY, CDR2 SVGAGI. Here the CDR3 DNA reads TGTGCCAGCGCCCGGACAGGGTTCTACAATGAGCAGTTCTTC. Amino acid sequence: CASARTGFYNEQFF.

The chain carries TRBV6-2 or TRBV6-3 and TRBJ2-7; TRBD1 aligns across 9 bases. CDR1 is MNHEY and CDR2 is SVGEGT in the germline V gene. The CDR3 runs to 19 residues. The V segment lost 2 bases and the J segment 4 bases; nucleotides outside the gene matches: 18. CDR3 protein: CASSYNPARDRAGFYEQYF. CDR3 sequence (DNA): TGTGCCAGCAGTTACAACCCTGCCCGGGACAGGGCTGGTTTTTACGAGCAGTACTTC.

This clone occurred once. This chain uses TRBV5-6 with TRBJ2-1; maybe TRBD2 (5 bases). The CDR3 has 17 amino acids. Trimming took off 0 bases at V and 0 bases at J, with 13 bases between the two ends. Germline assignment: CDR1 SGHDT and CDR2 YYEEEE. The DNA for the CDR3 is TGTGCCAGCAGCTTGGTTACGGGGTCTCCCTCCTACAATGAGCAGTTCTTC. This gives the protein CASSLVTGSPSYNEQFF.

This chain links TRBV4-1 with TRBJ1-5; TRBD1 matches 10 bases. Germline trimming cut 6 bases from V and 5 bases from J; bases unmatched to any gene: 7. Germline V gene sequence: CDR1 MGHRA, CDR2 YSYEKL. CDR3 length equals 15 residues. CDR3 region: CASRAGQGMDQPQHF. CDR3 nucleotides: TGCGCCAGCAGGGCGGGACAGGGGATGGATCAGCCCCAGCATTTT.

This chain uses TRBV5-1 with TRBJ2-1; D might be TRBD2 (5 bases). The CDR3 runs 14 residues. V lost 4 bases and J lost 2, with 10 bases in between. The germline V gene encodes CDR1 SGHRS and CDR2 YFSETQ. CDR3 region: CASSPRGPYNEQFF. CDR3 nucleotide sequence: TGCGCCAGCAGCCCTCGCGGGCCCTACAATGAGCAGTTCTTC.

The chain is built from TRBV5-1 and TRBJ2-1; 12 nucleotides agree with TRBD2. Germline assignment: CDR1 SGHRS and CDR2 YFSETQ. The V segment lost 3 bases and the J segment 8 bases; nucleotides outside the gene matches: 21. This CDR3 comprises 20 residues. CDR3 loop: CASSWRRTTTTSGSRDEQFF. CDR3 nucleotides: TGCGCCAGCAGCTGGCGGCGGACAACAACGACTAGCGGGAGTCGTGATGAGCAGTTCTTC. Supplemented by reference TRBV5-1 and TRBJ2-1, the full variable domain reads KAGVTQTPRYLIKTRGQQVTLSCSPISGHRSVSWYQQTPGQGLQFLFEYFSETQRNKGNFPGRFSGRQFSNSRSEMNVSTLELGDSALYLCASSWRRTTTTSGSRDEQFFGPGTRLTVL.

CDR3 in amino acids: CASSPTGLANPGANVLTF. The CDR3 bases are TGCGCCAGCAGTCCAACGGGACTAGCCAATCCTGGGGCCAACGTCCTGACTTTC. This chain links TRBV23-1 with TRBJ2-6; 9 bases fit TRBD2. TRBV23-1 is assigned to the ORF class and has an uncertain function. Germline trimming cut 4 bases from V and 2 bases from J; bases unmatched to any gene: 9. The CDR3 totals 18 residues.

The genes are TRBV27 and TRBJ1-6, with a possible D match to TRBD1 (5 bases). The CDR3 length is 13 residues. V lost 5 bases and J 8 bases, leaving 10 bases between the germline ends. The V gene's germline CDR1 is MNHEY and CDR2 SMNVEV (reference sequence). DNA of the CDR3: TGTGCCAGCAGTCAGGGACTATATTCACCCCTCCACTTT. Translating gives CASSQGLYSPLHF.

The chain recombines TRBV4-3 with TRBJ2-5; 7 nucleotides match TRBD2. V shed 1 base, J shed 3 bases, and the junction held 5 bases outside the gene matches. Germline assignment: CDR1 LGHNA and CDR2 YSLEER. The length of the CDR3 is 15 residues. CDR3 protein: CASSQVGGGKETQYF. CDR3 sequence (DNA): TGCGCCAGCAGCCAAGTGGGGGGGGGAAAAGAGACCCAGTACTTC.

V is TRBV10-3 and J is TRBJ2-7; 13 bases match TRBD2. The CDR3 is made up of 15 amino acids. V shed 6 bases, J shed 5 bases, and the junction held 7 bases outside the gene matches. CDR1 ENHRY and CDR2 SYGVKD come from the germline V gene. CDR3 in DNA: TGTGCCATCAGGGATGGACTAGCGGGAGCACACGAGCAGTACTTC. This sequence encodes CAIRDGLAGAHEQYF.

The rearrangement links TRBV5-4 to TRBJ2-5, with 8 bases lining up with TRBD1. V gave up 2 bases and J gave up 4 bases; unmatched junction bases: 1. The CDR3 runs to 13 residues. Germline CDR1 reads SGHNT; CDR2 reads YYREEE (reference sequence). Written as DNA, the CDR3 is TGTGCCAGCAGCTTCGGACAGGGAGAGACCCAGTACTTC. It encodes CASSFGQGETQYF.

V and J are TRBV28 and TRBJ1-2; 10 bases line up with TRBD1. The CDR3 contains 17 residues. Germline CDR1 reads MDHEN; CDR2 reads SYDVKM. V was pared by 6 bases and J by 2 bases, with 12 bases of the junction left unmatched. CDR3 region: CASSQDMMDRGNYGYTF. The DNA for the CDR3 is TGTGCCAGCAGCCAAGATATGATGGACAGGGGGAACTATGGCTACACCTTC.

This CDR3 reads CASSPRVAGGNIQYF. The CDR3 DNA reads as TGTGCCAGCAGTCCACGGGTAGCGGGAGGGAACATTCAGTACTTC. The chain has TRBV2 and TRBJ2-4; 11 nucleotides match TRBD2. Germline CDR1 reads SNHLY; CDR2 reads FYNNEI. There are 15 residues in the CDR3. V gave up 5 bases and J gave up 7 bases; unmatched junction bases: 7.

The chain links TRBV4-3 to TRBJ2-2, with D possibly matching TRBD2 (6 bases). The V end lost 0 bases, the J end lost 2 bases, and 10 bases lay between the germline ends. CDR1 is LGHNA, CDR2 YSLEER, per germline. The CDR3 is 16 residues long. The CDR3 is CASSQDSGSNTGELFF. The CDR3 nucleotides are TGCGCCAGCAGCCAAGATAGCGGCAGTAACACCGGGGAGCTGTTTTTT.

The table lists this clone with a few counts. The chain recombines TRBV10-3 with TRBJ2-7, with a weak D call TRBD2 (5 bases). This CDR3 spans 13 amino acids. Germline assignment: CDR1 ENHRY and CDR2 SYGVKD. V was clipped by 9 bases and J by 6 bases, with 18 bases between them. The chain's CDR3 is CAIRNPPRGEQYF. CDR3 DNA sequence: TGTGCCATTCGGAACCCCCCCCGGGGCGAGCAGTACTTC.

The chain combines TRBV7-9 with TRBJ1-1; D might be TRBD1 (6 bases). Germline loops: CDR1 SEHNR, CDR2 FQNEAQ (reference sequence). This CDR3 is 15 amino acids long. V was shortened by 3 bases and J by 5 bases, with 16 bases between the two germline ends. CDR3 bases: TGTGCCAGCAGCTTTCAGGGGATTTCGGTAACTGAAGCTTTCTTT. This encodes CASSFQGISVTEAFF.

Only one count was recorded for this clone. The CDR3 is CASSFTLQGVNYGYTF. The CDR3 DNA is TGCGCCAGCAGCTTCACCCTACAGGGGGTTAACTATGGCTACACCTTC. This rearrangement joins TRBV5-1 to TRBJ1-2; 8 bases are a match to TRBD1. Germline CDR1 is SGHRS and CDR2 is YFSETQ. CDR3 length: 16 residues. Trimming at V came to 2 bases and at J to 1 base, leaving 7 bases not matched to a gene.